This TCR beta chain is drawn from a study of blood T cells in healthy people across ages. Trimming at V came to 6 bases and at J to 11 bases, leaving 12 bases not matched to a gene. Germline V gene lookup returns CDR1 MNHEY and CDR2 SVGEGT. The CDR3 has 15 residues. Alongside a J-beta primer mix, a sample-barcoded 5' primer served in a second PCR lasting about 7 to 12 cycles. A single record per CDR3 protein comes from TCRdb applying MiXCR to the 5' RACE reads. The sample has about 780,000 distinct CDR3 sequences, 35% to 60% seen once. Sequenced material: blood. This receptor was taken from an elderly man in good health. The V and J genes are TRBV6-2 or TRBV6-3 and TRBJ2-5; 13 nucleotides match TRBD2. The CDR3 nucleotides read TGTGCCAGCAGCTACGGGACTAGCGGGAACTACGGGCAGTACTTC. Protein product: CASSYGTSGNYGQYF.